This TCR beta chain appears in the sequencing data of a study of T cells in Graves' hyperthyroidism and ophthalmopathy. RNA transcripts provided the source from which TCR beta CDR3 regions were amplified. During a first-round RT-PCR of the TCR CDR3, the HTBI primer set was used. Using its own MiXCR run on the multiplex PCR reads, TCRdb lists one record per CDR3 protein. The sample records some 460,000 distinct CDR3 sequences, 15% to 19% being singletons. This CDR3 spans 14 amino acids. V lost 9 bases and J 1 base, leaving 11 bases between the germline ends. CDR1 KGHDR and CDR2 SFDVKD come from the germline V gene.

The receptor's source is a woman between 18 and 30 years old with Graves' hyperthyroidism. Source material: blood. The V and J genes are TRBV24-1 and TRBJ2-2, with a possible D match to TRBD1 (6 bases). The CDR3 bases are TGTGCCACCCAGTGGGACAAGAACACCGGGGAGCTGTTTTTT. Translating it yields CATQWDKNTGELFF.